This paragraph covers one TCR beta chain sequence. Its antigen remains unknown. This sample is part of a study of cytomegalovirus exposure and HLA in healthy donors. The ends lost 0 bases at V and 5 bases at J; junction bases unmatched: 5. The CDR3 is 15 residues long. CDR1 and CDR2 from the germline V gene are SGHRS and YFSETQ. Amplification used 60 Vbeta primers and 13 Jbeta primers. Produced via immunoSEQ multiplex PCR; TCRdb's table is partial and in-frame only. The sample has some 150,000 clones, approximately 80% seen once. General observations from the study: In a later analysis, HLA-associated beta chains showed higher expansion and lower generation probabilities than comparable chains. In a later analysis, CMV-associated beta chains were mostly HLA-associated, it appeared. Accurate prediction of most subjects' HLA-A and HLA-B alleles from TCR beta sequences was reported. The study flagged some 170 TCR beta chains as cytomegalovirus-associated.

The chain carries TRBV5-1 and TRBJ2-1; 7 positions match TRBD1. This receptor was obtained from a woman under 40 in good health and CMV-seronegative. The specimen was PBMCs. The CDR3 sequence is CASSLAQGDNNEQFF. DNA of the CDR3: TGCGCCAGCAGCTTGGCCCAGGGGGACAACAATGAGCAGTTCTTC. Drawing the rest from reference TRBV5-1 and TRBJ2-1, the complete variable domain is KAGVTQTPRYLIKTRGQQVTLSCSPISGHRSVSWYQQTPGQGLQFLFEYFSETQRNKGNFPGRFSGRQFSNSRSEMNVSTLELGDSALYLCASSLAQGDNNEQFFGPGTRLTVL.